The subject of this entry is one T cell receptor (beta chain). Its cognate antigen is unknown. These data originate in a study of blood T cells in healthy people across ages. Study conclusions and caveats: Across samples, TCR beta diversity tracked strongly with naive T cell percentage. Across the age range, TCR beta diversity per million T cells fell in a roughly linear way. PBMCs went unsorted, and a conclusive naive versus antigen-experienced comparison was therefore prevented.

Combining a sample-barcoded 5' primer with a J-beta primer mix, a second PCR ran for 7 to 11 cycles. TCRdb analysed the 5' RACE reads with MiXCR anew, one entry per CDR3 protein. The sample lists around 1.5 million distinct CDR3 sequences; approximately 59% were seen once. V was clipped by 6 bases and J by 4 bases, with 15 bases between them. The CDR3 covers 14 residues. Germline values: CDR1 SGDLS, CDR2 YYNGEE. The chain recombines TRBV9 with TRBJ2-3; no clear D. Specimen: blood. The sequence was obtained from a young man in good health. CDR3 in amino acids: CASNYRVVADTQYF. CDR3 DNA: TGTGCCAGCAACTATAGGGTTGTAGCAGATACGCAGTATTTT.